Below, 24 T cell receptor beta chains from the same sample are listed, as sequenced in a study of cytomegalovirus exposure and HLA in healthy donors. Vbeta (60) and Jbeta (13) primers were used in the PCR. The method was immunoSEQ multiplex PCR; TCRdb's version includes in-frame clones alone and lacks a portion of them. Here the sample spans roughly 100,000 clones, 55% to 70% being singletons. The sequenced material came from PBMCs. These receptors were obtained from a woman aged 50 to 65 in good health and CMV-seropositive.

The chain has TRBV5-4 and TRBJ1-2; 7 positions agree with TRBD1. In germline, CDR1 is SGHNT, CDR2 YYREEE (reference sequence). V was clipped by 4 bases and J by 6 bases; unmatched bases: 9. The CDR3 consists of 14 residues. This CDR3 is CASSIPTGEHGYTF. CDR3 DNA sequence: TGTGCCAGCAGCATACCCACAGGGGAACATGGCTACACCTTC. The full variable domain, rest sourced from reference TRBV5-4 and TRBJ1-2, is ETGVTQSPTHLIKTRGQQVTLRCSSQSGHNTVSWYQQALGQGPQFIFQYYREEENGRGNFPPRFSGLQFPNYSSELNVNALELDDSALYLCASSIPTGEHGYTFGSGTRLTVV.

The CDR3: CASSLGEGYGYTF. The CDR3 DNA is TGTGCCAGCAGCTTAGGGGAGGGCTATGGCTACACCTTC. The chain joins TRBV13 to TRBJ1-2; D gene uncertain. The ends were cut back, 0 bases at V and 4 bases at J, with 6 bases in the middle. Per the germline V gene, CDR1 is PRHDT and CDR2 is FYEKMQ (reference sequence). The CDR3 extends over 13 amino acids.

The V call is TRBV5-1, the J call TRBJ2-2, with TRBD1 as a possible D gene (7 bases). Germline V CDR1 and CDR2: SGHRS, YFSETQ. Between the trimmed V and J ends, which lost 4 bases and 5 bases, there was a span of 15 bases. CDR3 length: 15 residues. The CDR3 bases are TGCGCCAGCAGCCCGGCGGGACAGCAGACCGGGGAGCTGTTTTTT. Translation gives CASSPAGQQTGELFF.

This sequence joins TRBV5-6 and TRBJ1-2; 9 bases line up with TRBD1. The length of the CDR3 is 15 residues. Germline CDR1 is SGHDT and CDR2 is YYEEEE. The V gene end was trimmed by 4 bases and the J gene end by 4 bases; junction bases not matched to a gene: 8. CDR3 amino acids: CASSQRGQGFYGYTF. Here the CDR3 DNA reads TGTGCCAGCAGCCAGCGGGGACAGGGATTCTATGGCTACACCTTC. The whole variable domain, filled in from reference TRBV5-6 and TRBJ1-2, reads DAGVTQSPTHLIKTRGQQVTLRCSPKSGHDTVSWYQQALGQGPQFIFQYYEEEERQRGNFPDRFSGHQFPNYSSELNVNALLLGDSALYLCASSQRGQGFYGYTFGSGTRLTVV.

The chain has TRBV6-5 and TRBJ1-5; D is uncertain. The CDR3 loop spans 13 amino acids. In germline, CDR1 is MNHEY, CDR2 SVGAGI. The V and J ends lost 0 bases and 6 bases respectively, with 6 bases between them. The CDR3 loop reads CASSYSSVQPQHF. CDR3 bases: TGTGCCAGCAGTTACTCGAGTGTTCAGCCCCAGCATTTT.

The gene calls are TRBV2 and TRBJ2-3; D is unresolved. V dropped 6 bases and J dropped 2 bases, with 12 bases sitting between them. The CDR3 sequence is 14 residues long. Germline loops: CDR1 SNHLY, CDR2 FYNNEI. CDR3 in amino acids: CASRRDLHTDTQYF. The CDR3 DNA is TGTGCCAGCAGACGCGACTTGCACACAGATACGCAGTATTTT. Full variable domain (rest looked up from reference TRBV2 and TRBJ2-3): EPEVTQTPSHQVTQMGQEVILRCVPISNHLYFYWYRQILGQKVEFLVSFYNNEISEKSEIFDDQFSVERPDGSNFTLKIRSTKLEDSAMYFCASRRDLHTDTQYFGPGTRLTVL.

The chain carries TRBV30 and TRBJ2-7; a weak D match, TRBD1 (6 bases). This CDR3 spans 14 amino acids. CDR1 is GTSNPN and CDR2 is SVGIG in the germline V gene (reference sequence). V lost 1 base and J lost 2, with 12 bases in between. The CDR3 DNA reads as TGTGCCTGGAGTGACGACAGGTATCCCTACGAGCAGTACTTC. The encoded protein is CAWSDDRYPYEQYF.

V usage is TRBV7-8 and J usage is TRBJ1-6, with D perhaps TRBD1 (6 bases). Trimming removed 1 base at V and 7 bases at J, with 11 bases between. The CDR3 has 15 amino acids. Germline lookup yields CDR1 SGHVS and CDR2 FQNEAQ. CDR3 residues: CASSLVGGLNSPLHF. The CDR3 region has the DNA TGTGCCAGCAGCTTAGTTGGGGGCTTAAATTCACCCCTCCACTTT.

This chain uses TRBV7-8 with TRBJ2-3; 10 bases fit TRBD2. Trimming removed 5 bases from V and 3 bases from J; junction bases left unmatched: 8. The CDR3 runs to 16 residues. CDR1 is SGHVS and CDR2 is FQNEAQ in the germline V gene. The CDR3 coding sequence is TGTGCCAGCAGCCCCCGGGGACTAGCGAAGACAGATACGCAGTATTTT. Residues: CASSPRGLAKTDTQYF.

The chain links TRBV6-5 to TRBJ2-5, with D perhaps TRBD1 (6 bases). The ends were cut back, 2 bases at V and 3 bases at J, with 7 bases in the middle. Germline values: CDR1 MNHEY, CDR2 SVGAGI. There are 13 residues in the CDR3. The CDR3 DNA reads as TGTGCCAGCAGTTACACAGGGAAAGAGACCCAGTACTTC. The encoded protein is CASSYTGKETQYF.

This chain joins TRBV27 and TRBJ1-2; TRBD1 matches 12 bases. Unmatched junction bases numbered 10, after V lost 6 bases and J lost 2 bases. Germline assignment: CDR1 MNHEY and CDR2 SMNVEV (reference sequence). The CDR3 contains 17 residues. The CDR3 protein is CASSSGTGGGGNYGYTF. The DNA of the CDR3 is TGTGCCAGCAGCTCCGGGACAGGGGGCGGTGGGAACTATGGCTACACCTTC.

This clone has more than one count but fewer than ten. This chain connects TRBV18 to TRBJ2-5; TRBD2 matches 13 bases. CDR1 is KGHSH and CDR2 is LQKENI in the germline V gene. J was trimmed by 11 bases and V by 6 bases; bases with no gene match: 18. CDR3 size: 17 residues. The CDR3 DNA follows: TGTGCCAGCTCCCCTAGGACTAGCGGGGGCCCGTCTGTATCGCAGTACTTC. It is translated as CASSPRTSGGPSVSQYF.

CDR3 region: CASPLDLGGVSSYNEQFF. The CDR3 DNA is TGTGCCAGCCCACTGGACCTAGGGGGGGTGAGCTCCTACAATGAGCAGTTCTTC. The V gene is TRBV7-9, the J gene TRBJ2-1; perhaps TRBD2 as D (7 bases). There are 18 residues in the CDR3. The V gene lost 8 bases and the J gene lost 0 bases, with 23 bases spanning the gap. Germline CDR1 is SEHNR and CDR2 is FQNEAQ (reference sequence).

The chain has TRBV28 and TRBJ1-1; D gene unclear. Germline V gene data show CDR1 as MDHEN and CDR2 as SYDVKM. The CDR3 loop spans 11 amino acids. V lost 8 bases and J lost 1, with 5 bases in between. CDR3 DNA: TGTGCCAGCCAGGAGAACACTGAAGCTTTCTTT. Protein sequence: CASQENTEAFF.

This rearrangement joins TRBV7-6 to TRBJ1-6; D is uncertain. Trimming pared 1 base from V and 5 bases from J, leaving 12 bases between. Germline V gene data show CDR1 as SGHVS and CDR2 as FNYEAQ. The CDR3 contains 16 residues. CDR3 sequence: CASSLDNSPDNSPLHF. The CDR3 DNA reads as TGTGCCAGCAGCTTAGATAACAGCCCCGATAATTCACCCCTCCACTTT.

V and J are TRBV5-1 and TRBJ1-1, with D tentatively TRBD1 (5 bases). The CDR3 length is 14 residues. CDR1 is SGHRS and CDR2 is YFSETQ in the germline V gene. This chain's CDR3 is CVSMTDSLNTEAFF. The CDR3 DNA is TGCGTCAGTATGACTGACAGCCTGAACACTGAAGCTTTCTTT.

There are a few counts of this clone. The CDR3 DNA reads as TGTGCCAGCAGCCCCCGGGACAGCCATTACACTGAAGCTTTCTTT. It translates to CASSPRDSHYTEAFF. This chain connects TRBV7-9 to TRBJ1-1; 7 bases match TRBD1. Trimming at V came to 5 bases and at J to 3 bases, leaving 9 bases not matched to a gene. The CDR3 is 15 amino acids. CDR1 SEHNR and CDR2 FQNEAQ come from the germline V gene (reference sequence).

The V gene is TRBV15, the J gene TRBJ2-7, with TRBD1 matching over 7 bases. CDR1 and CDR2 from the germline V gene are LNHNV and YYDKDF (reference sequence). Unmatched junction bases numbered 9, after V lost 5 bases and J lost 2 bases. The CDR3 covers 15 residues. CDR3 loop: CATSSGTASTYEQYF. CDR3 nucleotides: TGTGCCACCAGCTCCGGGACAGCTTCTACCTACGAGCAGTACTTC.

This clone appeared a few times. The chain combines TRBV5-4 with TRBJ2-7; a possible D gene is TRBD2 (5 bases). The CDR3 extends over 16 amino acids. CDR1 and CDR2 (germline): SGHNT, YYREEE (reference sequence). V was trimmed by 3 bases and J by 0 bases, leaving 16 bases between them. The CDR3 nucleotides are TGTGCCAGCAGCTCGGGGTCGCCGACGAGCTCCTACGAGCAGTACTTC. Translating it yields CASSSGSPTSSYEQYF.

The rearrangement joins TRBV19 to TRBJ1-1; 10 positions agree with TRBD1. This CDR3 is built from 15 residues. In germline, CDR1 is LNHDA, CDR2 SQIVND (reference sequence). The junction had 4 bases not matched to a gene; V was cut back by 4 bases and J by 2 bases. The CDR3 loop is CASSTRDRGNTEAFF. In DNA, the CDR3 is TGTGCCAGTAGTACCCGGGACAGGGGTAACACTGAAGCTTTCTTT.

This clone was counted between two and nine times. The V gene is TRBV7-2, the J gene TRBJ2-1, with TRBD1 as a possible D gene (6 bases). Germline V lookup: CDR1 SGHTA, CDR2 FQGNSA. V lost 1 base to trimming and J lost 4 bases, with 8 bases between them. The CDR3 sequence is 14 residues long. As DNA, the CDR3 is TGTGCCAGCAGCTTAGGGGGGCCATACAATGAGCAGTTCTTC. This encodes CASSLGGPYNEQFF.

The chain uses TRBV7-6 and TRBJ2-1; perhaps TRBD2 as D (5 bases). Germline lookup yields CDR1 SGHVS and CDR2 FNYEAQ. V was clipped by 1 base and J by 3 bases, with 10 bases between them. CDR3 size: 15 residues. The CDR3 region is CASSLGPGFYNEQFF. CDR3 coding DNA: TGTGCCAGCAGCTTAGGTCCGGGGTTCTACAATGAGCAGTTCTTC.

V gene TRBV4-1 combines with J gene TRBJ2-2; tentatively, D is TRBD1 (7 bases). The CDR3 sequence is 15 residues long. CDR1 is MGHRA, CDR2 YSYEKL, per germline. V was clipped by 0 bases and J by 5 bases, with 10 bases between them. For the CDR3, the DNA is TGCGCCAGCAGCCAAGATGCAGGGGGGACCGGGGAGCTGTTTTTT. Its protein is CASSQDAGGTGELFF.

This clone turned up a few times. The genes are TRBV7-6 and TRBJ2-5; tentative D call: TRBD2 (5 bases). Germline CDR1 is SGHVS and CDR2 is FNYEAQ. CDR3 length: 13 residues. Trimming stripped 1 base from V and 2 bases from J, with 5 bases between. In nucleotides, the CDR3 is TGTGCCAGCAGCTTAGGGACTCAAGAGACCCAGTACTTC. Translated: CASSLGTQETQYF.